The 11 T cell receptor beta chains reported below all come from one sample, sequenced in a study of Graves' ophthalmopathy and Graves' hyperthyroidism. TCR beta CDR3 amplification used RNA transcripts. First-round RT-PCR relied on HTBI primers, and a second-round multiplex PCR came next. Using its own MiXCR run on the multiplex PCR reads, TCRdb lists one record per CDR3 protein. The data hold over a million distinct CDR3 sequences, with 36% observed a single time. Sequenced material: peripheral blood or thyroid tissue (not recorded which). These receptors all stem from an adult man with Graves' hyperthyroidism.

The chain has TRBV4-1 and TRBJ1-3, with D possibly being TRBD1 (6 bases). Germline CDR1 reads MGHRA; CDR2 reads YSYEKL. The CDR3 is 15 amino acids. Trimming took off 3 bases at V and 3 bases at J, with 12 bases between the two ends. CDR3 region: CASSHPGHLGNTIYF. The CDR3 region has the DNA TGCGCCAGCAGCCACCCGGGACACCTTGGAAACACCATATATTTT.

V and J are TRBV10-3 and TRBJ1-2, with 8 nucleotides matching TRBD1. The V gene's germline CDR1 is ENHRY and CDR2 SYGVKD. The ends lost 8 bases at V and 4 bases at J; junction bases unmatched: 6. The length of the CDR3 is 13 residues. CDR3 in amino acids: CAIRDRGSYGYTF. The CDR3 nucleotides are TGTGCCATCCGCGACAGGGGATCCTATGGCTACACCTTC.

In its sample, this clonotype was seen many times. This chain links TRBV19 with TRBJ2-5; D may match TRBD1 or TRBD2 (5 bases each). Deletions cut 6 bases from V and 7 bases from J, with 21 bases between. CDR1 and CDR2 (germline): LNHDA, SQIVND (reference sequence). This CDR3 has 15 residues. DNA of the CDR3: TGTGCCAGTAGCCCCGGTGAGGGACCCGGCCGGACCCAGTACTTC. Amino acids: CASSPGEGPGRTQYF.

The rearrangement links TRBV29-1 to TRBJ2-7; 9 bases are shared with TRBD1. CDR3 length: 13 amino acids. The germline CDR1 and CDR2 sequences are SQVTM and ANQGSEA. CDR3 residues: CRRTGDRVYEQYF. DNA of the CDR3: TGCAGACGTACCGGGGACAGGGTCTACGAGCAGTACTTC.

This clonotype was seen a handful of times. This sequence joins TRBV19 and TRBJ2-7; D is uncertain. Looked up from germline, CDR1 is LNHDA and CDR2 is SQIVND (reference sequence). V lost 3 bases and J lost 0, with 12 bases in between. The CDR3 has 15 amino acids. In nucleotides, the CDR3 is TGTGCCAGTAGTATGGCCACAGTCATCTCCTACGAGCAGTACTTC. Translating it yields CASSMATVISYEQYF.

At least ten counts were recorded for this clonotype. J is TRBJ1-5 and V is TRBV2, with 7 bases matching TRBD1. The CDR3 is 14 amino acids. Trimming at V came to 7 bases and at J to 7 bases, leaving 10 bases not matched to a gene. Per germline, CDR1 SNHLY and CDR2 FYNNEI. This chain's CDR3 is CASNLDRVRQPQHF. CDR3 in DNA: TGTGCCAGCAACCTCGACAGGGTTCGGCAGCCCCAGCATTTT.

There are many counts of this clonotype. CDR3 in amino acids: CSARDLVGGPTFNQPQHF. In DNA form, the CDR3 reads TGCAGTGCTAGAGATCTGGTGGGGGGGCCTACTTTCAATCAGCCCCAGCATTTT. The chain employs TRBV20-1 and TRBJ1-5; D possibly corresponds to TRBD1 (6 bases). Trimming took 0 bases from V and 3 from J, leaving 21 bases between them. This CDR3 spans 18 amino acids. CDR1 is DFQATT and CDR2 is SNEGSKA in the germline V gene (reference sequence).

In its sample, this clonotype was seen many times. The chain uses TRBV19 and TRBJ1-5; tentative D call: TRBD1 (6 bases). The CDR3 runs 16 residues. Per the germline V gene, CDR1 is LNHDA and CDR2 is SQIVND (reference sequence). The germline V and J ends were trimmed by 1 base and 1 base, with 11 bases remaining between them. The CDR3 bases are TGTGCCAGTAGTATAGGGCAGGGGCGCAGCAATCAGCCCCAGCATTTT. The encoded protein is CASSIGQGRSNQPQHF.

Many counts were recorded for this clonotype. This chain uses TRBV14 with TRBJ2-5; a weak D match, TRBD1 (7 bases). Germline values: CDR1 SGHDN, CDR2 FVKESK. Trimming removed 1 base at V and 5 bases at J, with 14 bases between. This CDR3 contains 15 residues. CDR3 in amino acids: CASSQASGGTETQYF. CDR3 DNA sequence: TGTGCCAGCAGCCAAGCGTCAGGGGGGACGGAGACCCAGTACTTC.

This clonotype was detected only a few times. This chain connects TRBV4-3 to TRBJ1-1, with D hard to call. The V end was cut by 0 bases, the J end by 1 base, with 9 bases between. The CDR3 has 15 residues. Looked up from germline, CDR1 is LGHNA and CDR2 is YSLEER. Written as DNA, the CDR3 is TGCGCCAGCAGCCAAGATGGGCGGCAGAACACTGAAGCTTTCTTT. It specifies CASSQDGRQNTEAFF.

The chain links TRBV5-1 to TRBJ2-5; no firm D call. Trimming removed 0 bases from V and 6 bases from J, with 24 bases in between. CDR3 length equals 18 residues. The germline V gene encodes CDR1 SGHRS and CDR2 YFSETQ. The CDR3 region is CASSLGSVEILGSQTQYF. CDR3 coding DNA: TGCGCCAGCAGCTTGGGCAGCGTTGAAATCCTGGGGTCACAGACCCAGTACTTC.